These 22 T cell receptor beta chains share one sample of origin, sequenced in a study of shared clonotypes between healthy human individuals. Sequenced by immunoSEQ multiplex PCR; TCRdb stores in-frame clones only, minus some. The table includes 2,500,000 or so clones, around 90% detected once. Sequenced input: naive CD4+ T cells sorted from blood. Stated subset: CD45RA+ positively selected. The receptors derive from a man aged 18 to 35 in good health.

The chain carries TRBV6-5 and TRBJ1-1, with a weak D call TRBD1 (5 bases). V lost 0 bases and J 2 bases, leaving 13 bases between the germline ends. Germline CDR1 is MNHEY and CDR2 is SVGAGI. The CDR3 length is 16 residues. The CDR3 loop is CASSYSTTQGNTEAFF. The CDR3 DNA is TGTGCCAGCAGTTACTCTACAACCCAGGGTAACACTGAAGCTTTCTTT.

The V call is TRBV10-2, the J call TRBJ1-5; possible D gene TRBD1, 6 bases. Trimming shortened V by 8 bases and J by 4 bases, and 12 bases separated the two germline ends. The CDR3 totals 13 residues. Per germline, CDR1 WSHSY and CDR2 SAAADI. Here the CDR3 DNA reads TGCGCCAGCCCGGACAGCCGAAATCAGCCCCAGCATTTT. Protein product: CASPDSRNQPQHF.

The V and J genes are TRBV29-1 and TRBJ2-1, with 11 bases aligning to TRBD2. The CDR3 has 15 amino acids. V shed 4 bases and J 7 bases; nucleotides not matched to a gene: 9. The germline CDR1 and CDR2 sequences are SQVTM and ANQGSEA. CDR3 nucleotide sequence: TGCAGCGTTGGCCTAGCGGGAGGATATGTTAATGAGCAGTTCTTC. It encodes CSVGLAGGYVNEQFF.

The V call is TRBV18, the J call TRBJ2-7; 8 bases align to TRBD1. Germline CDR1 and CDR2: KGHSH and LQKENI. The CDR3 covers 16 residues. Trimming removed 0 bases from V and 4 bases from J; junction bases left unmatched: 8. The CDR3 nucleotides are TGTGCCAGCTCACCACCCGGGTCAGGGGGCGTTTACGAGCAGTACTTC. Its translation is CASSPPGSGGVYEQYF.

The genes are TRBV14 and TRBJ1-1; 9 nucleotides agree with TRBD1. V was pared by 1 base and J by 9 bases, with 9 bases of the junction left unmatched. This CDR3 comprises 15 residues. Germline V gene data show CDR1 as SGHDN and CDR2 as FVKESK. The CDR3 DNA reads TGTGCCAGCAGCCAAGTGGGACAGGGTATTGTGAAAGCTTTCTTT. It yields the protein CASSQVGQGIVKAFF.

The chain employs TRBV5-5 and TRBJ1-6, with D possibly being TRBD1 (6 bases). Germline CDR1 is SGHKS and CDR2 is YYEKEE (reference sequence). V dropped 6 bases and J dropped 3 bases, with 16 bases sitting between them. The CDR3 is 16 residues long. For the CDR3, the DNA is TGTGCCAGCATCCTCAGGAGGACAGTCTATAATTCACCCCTCCACTTT. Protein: CASILRRTVYNSPLHF. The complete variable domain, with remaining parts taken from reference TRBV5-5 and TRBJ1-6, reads DAGVTQSPTHLIKTRGQQVTLRCSPISGHKSVSWYQQVLGQGPQFIFQYYEKEERGRGNFPDRFSARQFPNYSSELNVNALLLGDSALYLCASILRRTVYNSPLHFGNGTRLTVT.

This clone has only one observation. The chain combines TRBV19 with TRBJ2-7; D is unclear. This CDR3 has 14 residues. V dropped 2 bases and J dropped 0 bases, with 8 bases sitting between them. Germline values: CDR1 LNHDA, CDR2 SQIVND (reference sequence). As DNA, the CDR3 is TGTGCCAGTAGTATAAACAGCCTCTCCTACGAGCAGTACTTC. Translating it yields CASSINSLSYEQYF.

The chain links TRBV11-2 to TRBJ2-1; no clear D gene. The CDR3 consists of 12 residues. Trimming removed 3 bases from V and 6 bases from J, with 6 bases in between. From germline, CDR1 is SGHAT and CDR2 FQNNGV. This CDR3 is CASSLLVNEQFF. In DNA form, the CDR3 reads TGTGCCAGCAGCTTGCTAGTCAATGAGCAGTTCTTC.

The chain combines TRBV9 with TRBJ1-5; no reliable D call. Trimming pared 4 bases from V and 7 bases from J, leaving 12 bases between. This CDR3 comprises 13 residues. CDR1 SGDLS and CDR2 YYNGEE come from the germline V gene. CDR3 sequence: CASSSSGKQPQHF. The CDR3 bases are TGTGCCAGCAGCTCTAGCGGGAAACAGCCCCAGCATTTT.

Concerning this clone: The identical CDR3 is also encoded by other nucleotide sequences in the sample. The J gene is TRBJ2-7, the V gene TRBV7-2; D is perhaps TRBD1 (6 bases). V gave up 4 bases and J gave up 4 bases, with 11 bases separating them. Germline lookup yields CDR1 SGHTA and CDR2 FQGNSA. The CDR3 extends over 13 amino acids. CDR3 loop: CASSSQGPYEQYF. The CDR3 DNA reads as TGTGCCAGCAGCTCCCAGGGGCCGTACGAGCAGTACTTC.

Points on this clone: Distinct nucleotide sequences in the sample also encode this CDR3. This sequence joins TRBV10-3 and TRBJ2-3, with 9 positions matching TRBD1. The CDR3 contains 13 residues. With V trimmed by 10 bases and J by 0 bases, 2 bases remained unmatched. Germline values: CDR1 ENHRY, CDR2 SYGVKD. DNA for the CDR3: TGTGCCAGCGGGACAGGGAGCACAGATACGCAGTATTTT. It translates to CASGTGSTDTQYF.

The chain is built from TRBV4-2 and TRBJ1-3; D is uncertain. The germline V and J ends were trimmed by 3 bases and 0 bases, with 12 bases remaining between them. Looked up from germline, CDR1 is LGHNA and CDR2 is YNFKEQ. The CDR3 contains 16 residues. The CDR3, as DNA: TGTGCCAGCAGCCATCAGATGGAAATCTCTGGAAACACCATATATTTT. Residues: CASSHQMEISGNTIYF.

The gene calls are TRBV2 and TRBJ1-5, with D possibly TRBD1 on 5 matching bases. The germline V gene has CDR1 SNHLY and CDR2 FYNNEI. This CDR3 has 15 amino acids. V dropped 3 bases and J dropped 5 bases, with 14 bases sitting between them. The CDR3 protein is CASSEQGVGDQPQHF. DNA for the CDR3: TGTGCCAGCAGTGAGCAAGGGGTTGGGGATCAGCCCCAGCATTTT.

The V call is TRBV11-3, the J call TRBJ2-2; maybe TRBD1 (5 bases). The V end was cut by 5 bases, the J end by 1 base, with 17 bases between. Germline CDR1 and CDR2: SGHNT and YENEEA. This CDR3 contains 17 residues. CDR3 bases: TGTGCCAGCAGCCAGGCAGGGTGGGGTAAGAACACCGGGGAGCTGTTTTTT. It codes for CASSQAGWGKNTGELFF.

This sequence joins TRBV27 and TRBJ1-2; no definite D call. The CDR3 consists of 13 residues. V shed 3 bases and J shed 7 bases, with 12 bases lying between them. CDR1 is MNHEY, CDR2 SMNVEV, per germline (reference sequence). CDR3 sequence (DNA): TGTGCCAGCAGTTTGAGGGTGGGAATTGGCTACACCTTC. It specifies CASSLRVGIGYTF.

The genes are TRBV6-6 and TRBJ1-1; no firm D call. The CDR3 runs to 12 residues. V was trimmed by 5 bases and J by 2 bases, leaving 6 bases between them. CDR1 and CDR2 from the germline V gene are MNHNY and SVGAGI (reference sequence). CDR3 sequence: CASSQFNTEAFF. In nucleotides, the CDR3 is TGTGCCAGCAGTCAGTTTAACACTGAAGCTTTCTTT.

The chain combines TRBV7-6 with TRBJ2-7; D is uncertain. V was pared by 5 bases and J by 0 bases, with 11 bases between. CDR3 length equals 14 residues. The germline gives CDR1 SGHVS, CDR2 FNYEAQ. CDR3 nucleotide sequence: TGTGCCAGCAGCCTGTCGGACGCCTCCTACGAGCAGTACTTC. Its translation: CASSLSDASYEQYF.

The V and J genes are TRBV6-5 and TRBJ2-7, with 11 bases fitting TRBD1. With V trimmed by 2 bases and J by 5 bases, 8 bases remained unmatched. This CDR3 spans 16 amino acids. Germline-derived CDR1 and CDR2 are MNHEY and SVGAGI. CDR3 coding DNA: TGTGCCAGCAGTTACGCCACCGGACAGGGGGCAAACGAGCAGTACTTC. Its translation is CASSYATGQGANEQYF.

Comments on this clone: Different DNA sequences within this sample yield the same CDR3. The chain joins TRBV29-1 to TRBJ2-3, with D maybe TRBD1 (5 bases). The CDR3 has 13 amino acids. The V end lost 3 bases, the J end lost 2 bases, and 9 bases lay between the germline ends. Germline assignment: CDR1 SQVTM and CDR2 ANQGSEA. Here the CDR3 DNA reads TGCAGCGTTGAGCAGGGCTCCACAGATACGCAGTATTTT. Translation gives CSVEQGSTDTQYF.

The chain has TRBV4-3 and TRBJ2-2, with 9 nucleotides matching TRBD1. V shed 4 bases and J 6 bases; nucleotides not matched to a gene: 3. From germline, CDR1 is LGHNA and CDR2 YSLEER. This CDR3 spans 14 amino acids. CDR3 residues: CASSRDRVSGELFF. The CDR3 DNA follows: TGCGCCAGCAGCCGGGACAGGGTCTCCGGGGAGCTGTTTTTT.

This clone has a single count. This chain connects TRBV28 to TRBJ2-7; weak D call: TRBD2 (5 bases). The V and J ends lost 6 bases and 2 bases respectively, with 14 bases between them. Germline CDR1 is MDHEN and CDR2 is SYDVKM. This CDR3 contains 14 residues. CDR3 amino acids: CASSLSTGTYEQYF. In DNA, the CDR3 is TGTGCCAGCAGCCTTTCCACCGGGACCTACGAGCAGTACTTC.

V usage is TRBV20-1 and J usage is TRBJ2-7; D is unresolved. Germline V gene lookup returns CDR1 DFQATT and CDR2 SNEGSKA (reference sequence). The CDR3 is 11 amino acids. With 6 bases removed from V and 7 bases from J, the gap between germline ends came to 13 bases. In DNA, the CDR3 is TGCAGTGCCCCCGCAGTCGGGGAGCAGTACTTC. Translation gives CSAPAVGEQYF.